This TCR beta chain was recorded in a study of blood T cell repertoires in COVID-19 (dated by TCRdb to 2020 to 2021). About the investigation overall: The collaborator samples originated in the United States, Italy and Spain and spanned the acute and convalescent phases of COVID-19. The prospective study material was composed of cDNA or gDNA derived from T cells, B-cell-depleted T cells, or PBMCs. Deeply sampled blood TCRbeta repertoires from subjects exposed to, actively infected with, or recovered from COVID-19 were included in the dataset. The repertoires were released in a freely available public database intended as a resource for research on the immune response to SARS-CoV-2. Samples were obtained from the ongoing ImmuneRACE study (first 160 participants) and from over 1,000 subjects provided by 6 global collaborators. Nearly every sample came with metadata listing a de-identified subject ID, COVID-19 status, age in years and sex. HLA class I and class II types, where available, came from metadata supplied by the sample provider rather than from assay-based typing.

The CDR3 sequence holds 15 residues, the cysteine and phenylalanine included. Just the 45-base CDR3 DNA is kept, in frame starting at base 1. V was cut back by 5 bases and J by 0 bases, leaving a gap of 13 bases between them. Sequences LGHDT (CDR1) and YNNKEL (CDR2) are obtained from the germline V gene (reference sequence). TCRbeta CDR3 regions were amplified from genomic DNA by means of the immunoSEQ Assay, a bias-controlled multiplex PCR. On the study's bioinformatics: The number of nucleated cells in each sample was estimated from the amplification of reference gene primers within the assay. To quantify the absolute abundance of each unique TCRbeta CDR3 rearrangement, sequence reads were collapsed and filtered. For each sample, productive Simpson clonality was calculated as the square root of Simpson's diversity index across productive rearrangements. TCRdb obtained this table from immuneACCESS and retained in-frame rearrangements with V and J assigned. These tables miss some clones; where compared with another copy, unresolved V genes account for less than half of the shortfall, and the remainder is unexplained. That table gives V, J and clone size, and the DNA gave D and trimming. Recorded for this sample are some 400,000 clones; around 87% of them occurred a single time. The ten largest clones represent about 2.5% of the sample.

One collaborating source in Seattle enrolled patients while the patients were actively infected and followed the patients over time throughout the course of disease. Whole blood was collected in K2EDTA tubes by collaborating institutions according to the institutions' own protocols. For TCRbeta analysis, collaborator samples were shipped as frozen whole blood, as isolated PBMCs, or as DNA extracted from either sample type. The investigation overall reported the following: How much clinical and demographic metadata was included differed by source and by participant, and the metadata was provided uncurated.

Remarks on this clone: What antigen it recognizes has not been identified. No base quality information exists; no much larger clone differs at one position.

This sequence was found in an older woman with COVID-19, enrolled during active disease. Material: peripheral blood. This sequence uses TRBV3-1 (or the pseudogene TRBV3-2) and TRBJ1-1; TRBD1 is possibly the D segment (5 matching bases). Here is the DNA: TGTGCCAGCAGCAATGGAGGGGCGGTGAACACTGAAGCTTTCTTT. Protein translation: CASSNGGAVNTEAFF.